This TCR beta chain is from a study of blood T cell repertoires in COVID-19. Looking at the study overall: Collection of acute and convalescent COVID-19 samples took place in the United States, Italy and Spain. Sources were T cells, B-cell-depleted T cells, or PBMCs; the material itself was cDNA or gDNA.

Germline loops: CDR1 SGHKS, CDR2 YYEKEE (reference sequence). The CDR3 extends over 14 amino acids. The V gene lost 3 bases and the J gene lost 1 base, with 10 bases spanning the gap. This clone was recorded only once. Per the original methods: Amplification of reference gene primers provided the estimated nucleated cell counts. Generated by immunoSEQ multiplex PCR, the TCRdb table keeps only in-frame clones and is missing some. That table is the source of V, J and clone size, and D and trimming were worked out from the DNA. The sample carries under 350,000 clones, about nine tenths recorded once. The sample comprised peripheral blood. The receptor was derived from a man aged 50-60 years with acute or convalescent COVID-19. This chain joins TRBV5-5 and TRBJ1-1; D is unclear. In nucleotides, the CDR3 is TGTGCCAGCAGCTGGGCGTTGAGGAACACTGAAGCTTTCTTT. Translating it yields CASSWALRNTEAFF.